This T cell receptor (beta chain) was observed in a study of T cell responses to AZD1222 COVID-19 vaccine. Study-level results: The donors showed a predominance of white British ancestry and of females, with possible underestimation of clonal diversity. Two AZD1222 administrations were followed by greater Spike-specific TCR breadth and depth. Unmutated regions of variants are reportedly targeted by nearly half of spike-specific TCRs.

V dropped 2 bases and J dropped 4; count of bases not matched to a gene: 9. The CDR3 has 16 residues. From germline, CDR1 is LGHDT and CDR2 YNNKEL (reference sequence). Libraries were prepared by immunoSEQ multiplex PCR; TCRdb keeps only in-frame clonotypes and omits some of them. Altogether tens of thousands of clones are present, over 75% being singletons, with the ten largest covering approximately 25%. This clone appeared once. Antigen specificity is unknown. Material: peripheral blood, obtained on day 0 of AZD1222 vaccination. The chain joins TRBV3-1 (or the pseudogene TRBV3-2) to TRBJ1-2; 8 nucleotides match TRBD1. The sequence came from an adult in good health. CDR3: CASSQLPQGASYGYTF. The CDR3, as DNA: TGTGCCAGCAGCCAACTACCTCAGGGGGCGAGCTATGGCTACACCTTC.